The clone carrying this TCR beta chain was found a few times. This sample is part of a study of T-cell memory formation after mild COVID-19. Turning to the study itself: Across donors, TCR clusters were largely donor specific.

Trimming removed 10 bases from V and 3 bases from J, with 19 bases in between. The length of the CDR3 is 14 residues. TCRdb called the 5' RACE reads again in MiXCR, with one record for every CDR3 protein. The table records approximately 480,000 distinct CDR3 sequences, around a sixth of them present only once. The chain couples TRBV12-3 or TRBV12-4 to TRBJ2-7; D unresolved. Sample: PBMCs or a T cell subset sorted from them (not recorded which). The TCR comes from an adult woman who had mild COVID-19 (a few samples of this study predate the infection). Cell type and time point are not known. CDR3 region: CATTSPWGGYEQYF. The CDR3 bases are TGTGCCACCACTTCCCCATGGGGTGGCTACGAGCAGTACTTC.